These 15 T cell receptor beta chains share one sample of origin, sequenced in a study of blood T cell repertoires in COVID-19. Assay used: immunoSEQ multiplex PCR; TCRdb lists only in-frame clones, some missing. The table has approximately 150,000 clones, more than 75% seen once. Sequencing was carried out using peripheral blood. These receptors all stem from a man aged 70 or older with acute or convalescent COVID-19.

The chain couples TRBV5-4 to TRBJ1-2; TRBD1 matches 8 bases. V lost 0 bases and J lost 8; bases outside the gene matches: 3. The germline gives CDR1 SGHNT, CDR2 YYREEE (reference sequence). This CDR3 spans 13 amino acids. Written as DNA, the CDR3 is TGTGCCAGCAGCTTGGAAGGGACAGGAGGCTACACCTTC. It encodes CASSLEGTGGYTF.

The chain has TRBV11-1 and TRBJ1-2; TRBD1 is a possible D gene (5 bases). The CDR3 covers 13 residues. V lost 5 bases and J 7 bases, leaving 14 bases between the germline ends. Germline V gene lookup returns CDR1 SGHAT and CDR2 FQDESV (reference sequence). This CDR3 is CASSGTRVGGYTF. DNA for the CDR3: TGTGCCAGCAGCGGAACCAGGGTTGGTGGCTACACCTTC.

The V gene is TRBV18, the J gene TRBJ2-7; 8 nucleotides agree with TRBD2. Germline-derived CDR1 and CDR2 are KGHSH and LQKENI. After removal of 5 bases from V and 4 bases from J, the junction contained 7 bases not matched to a gene. The CDR3 runs 14 residues. Written as DNA, the CDR3 is TGTGCCAGCTCATCGGGGGGGACTTATTACGAGCAGTACTTC. Protein sequence: CASSSGGTYYEQYF.

V usage is TRBV10-3 and J usage is TRBJ1-3, with 9 bases lining up with TRBD1. Germline V gene data show CDR1 as ENHRY and CDR2 as SYGVKD. CDR3 length: 16 amino acids. V dropped 5 bases and J dropped 0; count of bases not matched to a gene: 5. The CDR3, as DNA: TGTGCCATCAGTCACGGGACAGGGAACTCTGGAAACACCATATATTTT. It codes for CAISHGTGNSGNTIYF.

The gene calls are TRBV27 and TRBJ1-1; 10 bases match TRBD1. The ends lost 6 bases at V and 3 bases at J; junction bases unmatched: 10. The length of the CDR3 is 16 residues. Germline assignment: CDR1 MNHEY and CDR2 SMNVEV (reference sequence). This chain's CDR3 is CASSPRQGAADTEAFF. The CDR3 DNA reads TGTGCCAGCAGCCCTCGACAGGGGGCCGCGGACACTGAAGCTTTCTTT.

The chain joins TRBV7-8 to TRBJ2-7; 8 nucleotides agree with TRBD1. This CDR3 is 18 amino acids long. J gave up 4 bases and V 1 base, and 15 bases lay outside the gene matches. Germline-derived CDR1 and CDR2 are SGHVS and FQNEAQ. In nucleotides, the CDR3 is TGTGCCAGCAGCTTAGGAGGTGGGACAGGATGGGGCAGGTACGAGCAGTACTTC. Residues: CASSLGGGTGWGRYEQYF.

This sequence joins TRBV3-1 (or the pseudogene TRBV3-2) and TRBJ2-2; 9 bases are a match to TRBD1. The germline V gene encodes CDR1 LGHDT and CDR2 YNNKEL (reference sequence). The ends lost 4 bases at V and 5 bases at J; junction bases unmatched: 8. The CDR3 loop spans 16 amino acids. The CDR3 DNA sequence: TGTGCCAGCAGCCCATCGGGACAGGGAAATACCGGGGAGCTGTTTTTT. Protein product: CASSPSGQGNTGELFF.

This clone occurred once. The J gene is TRBJ2-7, the V gene TRBV11-3, with a weak D call TRBD1 (5 bases). The V gene lost 5 bases and the J gene lost 4 bases, with 15 bases spanning the gap. The CDR3 length is 14 residues. Germline lookup yields CDR1 SGHNT and CDR2 YENEEA. CDR3 sequence reads: CASSPGQGKYEQYF. Written as DNA, the CDR3 is TGTGCCAGCAGCCCCGGGCAGGGAAAGTACGAGCAGTACTTC.

The chain links TRBV2 to TRBJ2-3, with D possibly TRBD1 on 6 matching bases. The CDR3 contains 12 residues. The germline V gene encodes CDR1 SNHLY and CDR2 FYNNEI. Trimming removed 9 bases at V and 3 bases at J, with 10 bases between. The CDR3 bases are TGTGCCAGTACCAGGGGTACAGATACGCAGTATTTT. Its translation is CASTRGTDTQYF.

On this clone: One end of the junction is discordant with germline, which a read error may explain. The chain joins TRBV6-6 to TRBJ1-4; no definite D call. Germline loops: CDR1 MNHNY, CDR2 SVGAGI (reference sequence). The CDR3 contains 14 residues. The CDR3 region has the DNA TGTGCCAGCAATTACGGGCGGGCTAATGAAAAACTGTTTTTT. Translation gives CASNYGRANEKLFF.

This clone was observed a handful of times. The gene calls are TRBV19 and TRBJ2-2, with 10 bases matching TRBD1. V shed 1 base and J 6 bases; nucleotides not matched to a gene: 17. This CDR3 is 20 amino acids long. Germline-derived CDR1 and CDR2 are LNHDA and SQIVND (reference sequence). The chain's CDR3 is CASSIAGTGVSGSRSGELFF. DNA of the CDR3: TGTGCCAGTAGTATAGCCGGGACAGGGGTAAGCGGGAGTCGATCCGGGGAGCTGTTTTTT.

V usage is TRBV19 and J usage is TRBJ1-3, with D perhaps TRBD1 (6 bases). The CDR3 is made up of 16 amino acids. The V end was cut by 0 bases, the J end by 4 bases, with 13 bases between. CDR1 LNHDA and CDR2 SQIVND come from the germline V gene (reference sequence). The CDR3 sequence is CASSIDDRLPGNTIYF. The CDR3 coding sequence is TGTGCCAGTAGTATAGATGACAGGCTCCCAGGAAACACCATATATTTT.

V is TRBV7-2 and J is TRBJ2-5, with 11 bases aligning to TRBD2. J was trimmed by 5 bases and V by 4 bases; bases with no gene match: 9. The CDR3 loop spans 16 amino acids. Germline CDR1 and CDR2: SGHTA and FQGNSA. For the CDR3, the DNA is TGTGCCAGCAGCTCAAGACTAGCGGGAAATGGTGAGACCCAGTACTTC. Residues: CASSSRLAGNGETQYF.

This chain connects TRBV4-1 to TRBJ2-6; the match to TRBD1 covers 8 bases. CDR3 size: 17 residues. CDR1 and CDR2 (germline): MGHRA, YSYEKL. V lost 4 bases to trimming and J lost 2 bases; unmatched junction nucleotides: 7. The CDR3 sequence: CASSPGRGLPGANVLTF. In nucleotides, the CDR3 is TGCGCCAGCAGCCCAGGCAGGGGGCTCCCTGGGGCCAACGTCCTGACTTTC.

The V and J genes are TRBV11-2 and TRBJ2-6, with a possible D match to TRBD1 (5 bases). The CDR3 is made up of 14 amino acids. Germline V gene data show CDR1 as SGHAT and CDR2 as FQNNGV. Trimming took 3 bases from V and 8 from J, leaving 11 bases between them. The CDR3 bases are TGTGCCAGCAGCTTGGGCAGGGTGACCAACGTCCTGACTTTC. Translation: CASSLGRVTNVLTF.